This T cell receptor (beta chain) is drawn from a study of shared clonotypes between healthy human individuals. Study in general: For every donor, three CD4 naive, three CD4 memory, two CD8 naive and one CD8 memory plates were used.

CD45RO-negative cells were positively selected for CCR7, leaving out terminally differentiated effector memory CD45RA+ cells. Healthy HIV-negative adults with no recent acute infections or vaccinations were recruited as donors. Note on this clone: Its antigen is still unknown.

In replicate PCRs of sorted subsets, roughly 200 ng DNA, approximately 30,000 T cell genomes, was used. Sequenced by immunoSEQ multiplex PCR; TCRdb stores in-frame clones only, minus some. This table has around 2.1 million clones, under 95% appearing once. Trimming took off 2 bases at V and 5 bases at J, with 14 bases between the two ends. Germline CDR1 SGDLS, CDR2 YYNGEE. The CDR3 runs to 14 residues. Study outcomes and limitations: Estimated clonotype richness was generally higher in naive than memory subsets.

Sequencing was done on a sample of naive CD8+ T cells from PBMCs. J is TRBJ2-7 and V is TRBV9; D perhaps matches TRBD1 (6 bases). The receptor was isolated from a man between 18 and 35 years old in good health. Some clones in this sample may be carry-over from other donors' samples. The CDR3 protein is CASSVTGTSDEQYF. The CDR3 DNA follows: TGTGCCAGCAGCGTCACTGGGACATCGGACGAGCAGTACTTC.